Detailed here is one TCR beta chain. Its antigen is not known. This sample was taken from a study of T cell repertoires in cytomegalovirus infection. Study results and limitations: Accumulated public TCR beta family frequency recognized individuals carrying CMV together with the relevant HLA.

CDR3 length: 17 residues. J gave up 9 bases and V 5 bases, and 14 bases lay outside the gene matches. Looked up from germline, CDR1 is SGHTA and CDR2 is FQGNSA. TCRdb called the reads again in MiXCR, with one record for every CDR3 protein. The sample lists some 680,000 distinct CDR3 sequences; 35% to 45% were seen once. The sequence derives from a human donor in good health (CMV status not recorded). Some clones in this sample may be carry-over from other donors' samples. V gene TRBV7-2 combines with J gene TRBJ2-1, with 12 bases that match TRBD2. Specimen: PBMCs. The CDR3 DNA reads TGTGCCAGCAGCCCCCCGTCTAGCGGGAGGGAGTTTATTGAGCAGTTCTTC. Translating gives CASSPPSSGREFIEQFF.